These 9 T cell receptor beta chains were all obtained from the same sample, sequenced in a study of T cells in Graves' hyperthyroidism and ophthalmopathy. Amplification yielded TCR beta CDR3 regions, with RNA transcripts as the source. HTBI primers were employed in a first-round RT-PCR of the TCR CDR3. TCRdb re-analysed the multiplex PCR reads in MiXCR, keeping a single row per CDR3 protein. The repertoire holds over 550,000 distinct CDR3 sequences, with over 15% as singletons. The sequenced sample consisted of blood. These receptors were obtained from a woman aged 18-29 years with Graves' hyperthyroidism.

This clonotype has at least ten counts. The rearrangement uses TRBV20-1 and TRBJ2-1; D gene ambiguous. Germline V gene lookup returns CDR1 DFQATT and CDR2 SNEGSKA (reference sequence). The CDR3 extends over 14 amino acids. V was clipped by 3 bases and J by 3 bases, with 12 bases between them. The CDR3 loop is CSASERGLYNEQFF. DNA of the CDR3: TGCAGTGCTAGTGAGCGTGGCCTCTACAATGAGCAGTTCTTC.

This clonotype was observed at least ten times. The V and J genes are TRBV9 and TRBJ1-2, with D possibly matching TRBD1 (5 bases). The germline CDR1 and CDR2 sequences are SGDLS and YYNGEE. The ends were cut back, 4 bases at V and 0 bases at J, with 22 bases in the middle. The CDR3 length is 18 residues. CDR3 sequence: CASSLLTGRPGANYGYTF. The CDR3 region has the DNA TGTGCCAGCAGCCTTCTTACGGGGAGACCGGGGGCTAACTATGGCTACACCTTC.

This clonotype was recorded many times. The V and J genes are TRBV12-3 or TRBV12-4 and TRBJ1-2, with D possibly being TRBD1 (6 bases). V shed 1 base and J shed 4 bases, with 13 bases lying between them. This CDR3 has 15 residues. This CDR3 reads CASSLDLGAGYGYTF. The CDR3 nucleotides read TGTGCCAGCAGTTTAGATCTGGGGGCAGGCTATGGCTACACCTTC.

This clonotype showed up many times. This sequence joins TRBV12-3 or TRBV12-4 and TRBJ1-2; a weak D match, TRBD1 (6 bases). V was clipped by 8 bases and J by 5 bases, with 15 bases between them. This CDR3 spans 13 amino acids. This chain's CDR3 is CASSKEGVYGYTF. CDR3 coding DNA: TGTGCCAGCTCGAAGGAGGGGGTGTATGGCTACACCTTC.

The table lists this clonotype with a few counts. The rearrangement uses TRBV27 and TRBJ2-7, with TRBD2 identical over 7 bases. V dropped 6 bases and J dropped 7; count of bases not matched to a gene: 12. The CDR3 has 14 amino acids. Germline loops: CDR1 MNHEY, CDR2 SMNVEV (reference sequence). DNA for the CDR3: TGTGCCAGCAGGCATTTTGGCGGGGGAGGGGAGCAGTACTTC. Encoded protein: CASRHFGGGGEQYF.

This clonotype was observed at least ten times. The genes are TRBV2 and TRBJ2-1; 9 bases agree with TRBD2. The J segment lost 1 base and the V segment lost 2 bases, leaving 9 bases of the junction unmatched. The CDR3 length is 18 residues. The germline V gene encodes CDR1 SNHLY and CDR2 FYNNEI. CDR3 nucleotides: TGTGCCAGCAGTGAACGGCCCGTAAGCGGGAGGTCCTACAATGAGCAGTTCTTC. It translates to CASSERPVSGRSYNEQFF.

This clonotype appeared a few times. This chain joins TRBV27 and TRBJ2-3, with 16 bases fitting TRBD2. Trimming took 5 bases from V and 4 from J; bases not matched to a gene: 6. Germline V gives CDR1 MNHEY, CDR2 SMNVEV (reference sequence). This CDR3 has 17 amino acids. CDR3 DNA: TGTGCCAGCAGTCCACTGGGACTAGCGGGAGGGTCAGATACGCAGTATTTT. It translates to CASSPLGLAGGSDTQYF.

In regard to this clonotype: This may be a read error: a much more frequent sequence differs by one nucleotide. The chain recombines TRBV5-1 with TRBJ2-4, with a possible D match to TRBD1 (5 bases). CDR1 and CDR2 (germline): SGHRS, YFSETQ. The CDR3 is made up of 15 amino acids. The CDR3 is CASSLAARGLNIQHF. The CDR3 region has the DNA TGCGCCAGCAGCTTGGCCGCTAGGGGATTAAACATTCAGCACTTC. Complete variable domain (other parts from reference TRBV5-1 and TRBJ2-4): KAGVTQTPRYLIKTRGQQVTLSCSPISGHRSVSWYQQTPGQGLQFLFEYFSETQRNKGNFPGRFSGRQFSNSRSEMNVSTLELGDSALYLCASSLAARGLNIQHFGAGTRLSVL.

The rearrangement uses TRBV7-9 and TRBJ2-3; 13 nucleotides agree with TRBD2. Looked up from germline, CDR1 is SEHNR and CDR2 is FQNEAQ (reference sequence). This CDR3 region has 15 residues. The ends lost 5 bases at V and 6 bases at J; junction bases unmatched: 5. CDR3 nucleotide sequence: TGTGCCAGCAGCGGGGGACTAGCGGGACGGGATACGCAGTATTTT. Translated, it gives CASSGGLAGRDTQYF.